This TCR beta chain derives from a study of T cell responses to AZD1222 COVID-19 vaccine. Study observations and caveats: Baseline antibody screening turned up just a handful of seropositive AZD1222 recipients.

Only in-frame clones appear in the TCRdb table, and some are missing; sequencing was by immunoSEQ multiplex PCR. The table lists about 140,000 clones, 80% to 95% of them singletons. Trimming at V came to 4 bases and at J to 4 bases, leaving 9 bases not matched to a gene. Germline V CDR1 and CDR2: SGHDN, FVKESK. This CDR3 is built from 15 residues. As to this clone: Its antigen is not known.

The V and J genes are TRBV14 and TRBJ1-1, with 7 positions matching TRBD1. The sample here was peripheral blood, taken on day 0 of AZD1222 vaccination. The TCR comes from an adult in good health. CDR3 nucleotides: TGTGCCAGCAGCCCCCGACAGGGCGTGAGCACTGAAGCTTTCTTT. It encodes CASSPRQGVSTEAFF.